The 6 T cell receptor beta chains presented below share a single source sample, sequenced in a study of blood T cell repertoires in COVID-19. Method: immunoSEQ multiplex PCR; TCRdb's copy keeps in-frame clones and lacks some. The sample lists approximately 100,000 clones, around 90% seen once, with around 6% in the top ten. The sample taken for sequencing was peripheral blood. The receptors derive from a man aged 70-80 years with acute or convalescent COVID-19.

The J gene is TRBJ2-4, the V gene TRBV18, with 10 bases identical to TRBD2. The CDR3 loop spans 20 amino acids. With V trimmed by 3 bases and J by 1 base, 15 bases remained unmatched. Germline V gene sequence: CDR1 KGHSH, CDR2 LQKENI. The CDR3 sequence: CASSPSPSLAGVAAKNIQYF. The CDR3 DNA reads TGTGCCAGCTCACCGAGTCCCTCTCTAGCGGGGGTCGCGGCCAAAAACATTCAGTACTTC.

The V gene is TRBV18, the J gene TRBJ2-7; D unresolved. The germline V gene encodes CDR1 KGHSH and CDR2 LQKENI. This CDR3 comprises 14 residues. With 0 bases removed from V and 2 bases from J, the gap between germline ends came to 8 bases. DNA of the CDR3: TGTGCCAGCTCACCACCGGCTCATACCTACGAGCAGTACTTC. It encodes CASSPPAHTYEQYF. Full variable domain (missing parts from reference TRBV18 and TRBJ2-7): NAGVMQNPRHLVRRRGQEARLRCSPMKGHSHVYWYRQLPEEGLKFMVYLQKENIIDESGMPKERFSAEFPKEGPSILRIQQVVRGDSAAYFCASSPPAHTYEQYFGPGTRLTVT.

This rearrangement joins TRBV30 to TRBJ2-3; D remains unclear. The ends were cut back, 3 bases at V and 6 bases at J, with 7 bases in the middle. The V gene's germline CDR1 is GTSNPN and CDR2 SVGIG (reference sequence). CDR3 size: 11 residues. The CDR3 sequence is CAWSLGDTQYF. CDR3 nucleotide sequence: TGTGCCTGGAGCCTGGGCGATACGCAGTATTTT. The whole variable domain, filled in from reference TRBV30 and TRBJ2-3, reads SQTIHQWPATLVQPVGSPLSLECTVEGTSNPNLYWYRQAAGRGLQLLFYSVGIGQISSEVPQNLSASRPQDRQFILSSKKLLLSDSGFYLCAWSLGDTQYFGPGTRLTVL.

This sequence joins TRBV7-9 and TRBJ2-1; 9 nucleotides match TRBD2. The germline V gene has CDR1 SEHNR and CDR2 FQNEAQ (reference sequence). The J segment lost 8 bases and the V segment lost 3 bases, leaving 11 bases of the junction unmatched. The CDR3 contains 16 residues. CDR3 protein: CASSFALAGRDHEQFF. In DNA form, the CDR3 reads TGTGCCAGCAGCTTTGCACTAGCGGGTAGAGACCATGAGCAGTTCTTC. Together with reference TRBV7-9 and TRBJ2-1, the CDR3 gives the full variable domain: DTGVSQNPRHKITKRGQNVTFRCDPISEHNRLYWYRQTLGQGPEFLTYFQNEAQLEKSRLLSDRFSAERPKGSFSTLEIQRTEQGDSAMYLCASSFALAGRDHEQFFGPGTRLTVL.

The chain recombines TRBV10-2 with TRBJ2-7; weak D call: TRBD1 (6 bases). Germline V CDR1 and CDR2: WSHSY, SAAADI. CDR3 length equals 14 residues. V was clipped by 6 bases and J by 3 bases, with 15 bases between them. The CDR3 loop is CASRRGHLNYEQYF. The CDR3 nucleotides read TGCGCCAGCAGACGGGGACATCTAAACTACGAGCAGTACTTC.

This rearrangement joins TRBV6-6 to TRBJ2-1, with 9 bases that match TRBD2. V dropped 6 bases and J dropped 6; count of bases not matched to a gene: 9. Germline-derived CDR1 and CDR2 are MNHNY and SVGAGI (reference sequence). The CDR3 has 15 amino acids. CDR3 bases: TGTGCCAGCAGGGAGCCGGCGGGGGGGCTCAATGAGCAGTTCTTC. Translated: CASREPAGGLNEQFF.